The 24 T cell receptor beta chains below were found in one sample sequenced in a study of cytomegalovirus exposure and HLA in healthy donors. 60 Vbeta and 13 Jbeta primers were used in PCR. Repertoires were generated with immunoSEQ multiplex PCR, while TCRdb's copy carries only in-frame clones and drops some. The sample includes around 100,000 clones, 67% of them seen just once. The sequenced material came from PBMCs. These receptors all come from a man younger than 35 in good health and CMV-seropositive.

This chain uses TRBV7-6 with TRBJ2-1; the D is unclear. V gave up 1 base and J gave up 5 bases, with 6 bases separating them. The V gene's germline CDR1 is SGHVS and CDR2 FNYEAQ. The CDR3 consists of 13 residues. The CDR3 nucleotides read TGTGCCAGCAGCTTAGGGCAGAACAATGAGCAGTTCTTC. Translation gives CASSLGQNNEQFF. The full variable domain, in which reference TRBV7-6 and TRBJ2-1 provide the parts outside the CDR3, is GAGVSQSPRYKVTKRGQDVALRCDPISGHVSLYWYRQALGQGPEFLTYFNYEAQQDKSGLPNDRFSAERPEGSISTLTIQRTEQRDSAMYRCASSLGQNNEQFFGPGTRLTVL.

The rearrangement uses TRBV2 and TRBJ1-5; the D gene is possibly TRBD1 (6 bases). V lost 4 bases and J lost 5, with 15 bases in between. Per the germline V gene, CDR1 is SNHLY and CDR2 is FYNNEI. This CDR3 has 15 amino acids. The CDR3 spells CASSAVRGWDQPQHF. Written as DNA, the CDR3 is TGTGCCAGCAGTGCAGTCAGGGGATGGGATCAGCCCCAGCATTTT. The full variable domain, completed using reference TRBV2 and TRBJ1-5, is EPEVTQTPSHQVTQMGQEVILRCVPISNHLYFYWYRQILGQKVEFLVSFYNNEISEKSEIFDDQFSVERPDGSNFTLKIRSTKLEDSAMYFCASSAVRGWDQPQHFGDGTRLSIL.

This clone was seen only a few times. The chain combines TRBV19 with TRBJ2-5, with D unresolved. Trimming removed 3 bases at V and 2 bases at J, with 13 bases between. The CDR3 has 15 amino acids. Germline V gene sequence: CDR1 LNHDA, CDR2 SQIVND (reference sequence). The CDR3 is CASSIIAQSQETQYF. CDR3 bases: TGTGCCAGTAGTATTATTGCCCAGTCACAAGAGACCCAGTACTTC.

J is TRBJ1-5 and V is TRBV4-2, with unresolved D. The CDR3 sequence is 14 residues long. Trimming removed 6 bases from V and 0 bases from J, with 9 bases in between. Looked up from germline, CDR1 is LGHNA and CDR2 is YNFKEQ. CDR3 sequence reads: CASREAGSNQPQHF. The CDR3 DNA follows: TGTGCCAGCAGGGAAGCGGGTAGCAATCAGCCCCAGCATTTT.

The V call is TRBV2, the J call TRBJ1-2; D not certain. Germline V gene sequence: CDR1 SNHLY, CDR2 FYNNEI. V lost 6 bases and J 4 bases, leaving 9 bases between the germline ends. The CDR3 loop spans 12 amino acids. The CDR3 nucleotides are TGTGCCAGCAGCGACGGACTCTATGGCTACACCTTC. This codes for CASSDGLYGYTF. Complete variable domain (other parts from reference TRBV2 and TRBJ1-2): EPEVTQTPSHQVTQMGQEVILRCVPISNHLYFYWYRQILGQKVEFLVSFYNNEISEKSEIFDDQFSVERPDGSNFTLKIRSTKLEDSAMYFCASSDGLYGYTFGSGTRLTVV.

The table lists this clone with a few counts. The CDR3 here is CASSFRQGVGTDTQYF. The CDR3 bases are TGTGCCAGCAGCTTTCGACAGGGAGTAGGCACAGATACGCAGTATTTT. The gene calls are TRBV5-4 and TRBJ2-3; 7 bases map to TRBD1. CDR1 and CDR2 (germline): SGHNT, YYREEE (reference sequence). V dropped 2 bases and J dropped 1; count of bases not matched to a gene: 7. The length of the CDR3 is 16 residues.

The V call is TRBV29-1, the J call TRBJ2-3; TRBD1 matches at 7 bases. The V and J ends lost 4 bases and 3 bases, in that order; junction bases with no gene match: 4. CDR3 length equals 13 residues. Germline V gene lookup returns CDR1 SQVTM and CDR2 ANQGSEA. CDR3 coding DNA: TGCAGCGTTGGACAGGGACCAACAGATACGCAGTATTTT. Translating gives CSVGQGPTDTQYF.

The sample holds a few counts of this clone. V is TRBV6-1 and J is TRBJ2-2; D call uncertain. CDR3 length: 13 residues. Trimming pared 2 bases from V and 6 bases from J, leaving 7 bases between. Germline V gene sequence: CDR1 MNHNS, CDR2 SASEGT. For the CDR3, the DNA is TGTGCCAGCAGTGAAACCCAGTCCGGGGAGCTGTTTTTT. Translated: CASSETQSGELFF.

The DNA of the CDR3 is TGTGCCAGCCGACAGACAGGGGGCTTTCAGCCCCAGCATTTT. This codes for CASRQTGGFQPQHF. The V and J genes are TRBV28 and TRBJ1-5; 10 bases agree with TRBD1. This CDR3 is 14 amino acids long. The junction had 7 bases not matched to a gene; V was cut back by 8 bases and J by 6 bases. Per the germline V gene, CDR1 is MDHEN and CDR2 is SYDVKM.

CDR3: CATGVGQTYEQYF. In DNA, the CDR3 is TGTGCCACGGGGGTGGGACAGACCTACGAGCAGTACTTC. The V gene is TRBV15, the J gene TRBJ2-7; 7 positions match TRBD1. The CDR3 has 13 amino acids. Germline V gives CDR1 LNHNV, CDR2 YYDKDF (reference sequence). The ends lost 9 bases at V and 2 bases at J; junction bases unmatched: 7.

V and J are TRBV28 and TRBJ1-5, with TRBD1 identical over 8 bases. The V and J ends lost 2 bases and 4 bases, in that order; junction bases with no gene match: 10. Germline lookup yields CDR1 MDHEN and CDR2 SYDVKM. The CDR3 is made up of 17 amino acids. CDR3 coding DNA: TGTGCCAGCAGTTTAGGGCCCGGGACAGGCGCGAATCAGCCCCAGCATTTT. Translated, it gives CASSLGPGTGANQPQHF.

The chain joins TRBV12-5 to TRBJ1-1, with TRBD1 identical over 9 bases. This CDR3 spans 14 amino acids. The germline CDR1 and CDR2 sequences are LGHNT and FRNRAP. J gave up 4 bases and V 6 bases, and 6 bases lay outside the gene matches. The CDR3 protein is CASGGQGWGTEAFF. The CDR3 DNA sequence: TGTGCTAGTGGCGGACAGGGGTGGGGCACTGAAGCTTTCTTT.

V and J are TRBV2 and TRBJ2-2; D may be TRBD1 (5 bases). Germline assignment: CDR1 SNHLY and CDR2 FYNNEI. Trimming stripped 6 bases from V and 6 bases from J, with 8 bases between. This CDR3 has 12 amino acids. The DNA of the CDR3 is TGTGCCAGCAGCCTAGGGGCCGGGGAGCTGTTTTTT. The encoded protein is CASSLGAGELFF.

Here the CDR3 DNA reads TGTGCCAGCAGTGGCCCGGGACTGAGCACAGATACGCAGTATTTT. Protein sequence: CASSGPGLSTDTQYF. The chain has TRBV2 and TRBJ2-3; tentatively, D is TRBD2 (6 bases). The germline CDR1 and CDR2 sequences are SNHLY and FYNNEI. The CDR3 is 15 amino acids. Trimming left V 4 bases short and J 0 bases short, with 11 bases between.

The J gene is TRBJ2-7, the V gene TRBV6-1, with D possibly TRBD1 on 6 matching bases. The ends were cut back, 8 bases at V and 1 base at J, with 12 bases in the middle. Germline CDR1 reads MNHNS; CDR2 reads SASEGT. This CDR3 is built from 13 residues. CDR3: CASGAGTSYEQYF. The DNA for the CDR3 is TGTGCCAGCGGGGCCGGGACATCCTACGAGCAGTACTTC.

In its sample, this clone was seen once. This sequence joins TRBV27 and TRBJ1-6; D may be TRBD1 (6 bases). V shed 0 bases and J shed 9 bases, with 21 bases lying between them. The CDR3 is made up of 18 amino acids. Germline V gene sequence: CDR1 MNHEY, CDR2 SMNVEV (reference sequence). The CDR3 DNA reads TGTGCCAGCAGTTTATCGTCCCTAACAGGGATCCGGCTTTCACCCCTCCACTTT. The encoded protein is CASSLSSLTGIRLSPLHF.

The V and J genes are TRBV27 and TRBJ1-2; 12 bases are shared with TRBD1. The germline gives CDR1 MNHEY, CDR2 SMNVEV (reference sequence). The CDR3 is 16 amino acids. Trimming cost V 5 bases and J 5 bases; bases outside gene matches: 9. Here the CDR3 DNA reads TGTGCCAGCAGTGAAGCCGGGACAGGGGGCAGATATGGCTACACCTTC. It encodes CASSEAGTGGRYGYTF.

This chain joins TRBV28 and TRBJ2-7; 7 nucleotides align to TRBD1. Losses at the gene ends were 7 bases for V and 1 base for J; bases not matched to a gene: 4. This CDR3 contains 13 residues. Germline assignment: CDR1 MDHEN and CDR2 SYDVKM. The CDR3 DNA sequence: TGTGCCAGCACCCAGGGACAGTCCTACGAGCAGTACGTC. As protein: CASTQGQSYEQYV.

V gene TRBV5-1 combines with J gene TRBJ1-1; 7 bases are a match to TRBD1. The junction had 16 bases not matched to a gene; V was cut back by 5 bases and J by 3 bases. The CDR3 extends over 17 amino acids. Germline V CDR1 and CDR2: SGHRS, YFSETQ. Written as DNA, the CDR3 is TGCGCCAGCAGACGGCTTAATACAGGGGAAGGGGACACTGAAGCTTTCTTT. It codes for CASRRLNTGEGDTEAFF. Filled out from reference TRBV5-1 and TRBJ1-1, the complete variable domain reads KAGVTQTPRYLIKTRGQQVTLSCSPISGHRSVSWYQQTPGQGLQFLFEYFSETQRNKGNFPGRFSGRQFSNSRSEMNVSTLELGDSALYLCASRRLNTGEGDTEAFFGQGTRLTVV.

This clone showed up just a few times. This chain joins TRBV5-1 and TRBJ2-7, with TRBD1 matching 7 bases. This CDR3 is 14 amino acids long. Germline CDR1 SGHRS, CDR2 YFSETQ. J gave up 2 bases and V 1 base, and 3 bases lay outside the gene matches. CDR3 coding DNA: TGCGCCAGCAGCTTGCAGGGACAGACCTACGAGCAGTACTTC. Translation: CASSLQGQTYEQYF.

The chain carries TRBV7-3 and TRBJ1-1; D is unresolved. The CDR3 consists of 13 residues. Trimming cost V 3 bases and J 2 bases, with 7 bases left between them. Germline V gene data show CDR1 as SGHTA and CDR2 as FQGTGA. CDR3 sequence reads: CASSFSLNTEAFF. As DNA, the CDR3 is TGTGCCAGCAGCTTCTCTCTCAACACTGAAGCTTTCTTT. Full variable domain (missing parts from reference TRBV7-3 and TRBJ1-1): GAGVSQTPSNKVTEKGKYVELRCDPISGHTALYWYRQSLGQGPEFLIYFQGTGAADDSGLPNDRFFAVRPEGSVSTLKIQRTERGDSAVYLCASSFSLNTEAFFGQGTRLTVV.

The gene calls are TRBV5-6 and TRBJ2-7; D perhaps matches TRBD2 (5 bases). This CDR3 spans 11 amino acids. Trimming took off 2 bases at V and 13 bases at J, with 13 bases between the two ends. The germline V gene has CDR1 SGHDT and CDR2 YYEEEE. The CDR3 is CASSLGTDLYV. CDR3 in DNA: TGTGCCAGCAGCTTAGGAACGGACTTATACGTC.

This clone was counted between two and nine times. V and J are TRBV27 and TRBJ2-1; TRBD2 matches at 13 bases. Germline V CDR1 and CDR2: MNHEY, SMNVEV (reference sequence). J was trimmed by 7 bases and V by 5 bases; bases with no gene match: 8. The CDR3 has 16 amino acids. The CDR3 reads CASSPGTSGVWNEQFF. DNA of the CDR3: TGTGCCAGCAGTCCGGGGACTAGCGGGGTTTGGAATGAGCAGTTCTTC.

This clone was detected only once. This chain uses TRBV7-7 with TRBJ2-7; 7 positions agree with TRBD2. Germline-derived CDR1 and CDR2 are SSHAT and FNYEAQ (reference sequence). The J segment lost 2 bases and the V segment lost 4 bases, leaving 8 bases of the junction unmatched. This CDR3 spans 15 amino acids. The chain's CDR3 is CASSSPTAGAYEQYV. CDR3 DNA sequence: TGTGCCAGCAGCTCCCCCACCGCGGGAGCCTACGAGCAGTACGTC.